One and the same sample provided the 15 T cell receptor beta chains below, sequenced in a study of T-cell reconstitution after alpha-beta-depleted transplantation in children. Unique molecular identifiers were built into the TCRbeta library. A single record per CDR3 protein comes from TCRdb applying MiXCR to the PCR reads. The repertoire consists of hundreds of thousands of distinct CDR3 sequences, with about an eighth occurring once and the leading ten covering about 2.2%. The sequences come from PBMCs, mostly from graft donor cells, collected 360 days after TCRalphabeta/CD19-depleted stem cell transplant. The origin of the receptors is a male patient younger than 18 who had a stem cell transplant for acute myeloid leukemia, so the T cells may come from the graft donor.

This clonotype was detected many times. This chain connects TRBV20-1 to TRBJ2-3; D may correspond to TRBD1 or TRBD2 (5 bases each). Germline-derived CDR1 and CDR2 are DFQATT and SNEGSKA (reference sequence). Trimming stripped 2 bases from V and 4 bases from J, with 13 bases between. This CDR3 spans 14 amino acids. In DNA, the CDR3 is TGCAGTGCTAGATCCATTATGGGGGCAGATACGCAGTATTTT. Its protein is CSARSIMGADTQYF.

The chain carries TRBV20-1 and TRBJ2-7; D possibly corresponds to TRBD2 (6 bases). The CDR3 is 12 residues long. Germline V gene lookup returns CDR1 DFQATT and CDR2 SNEGSKA (reference sequence). Trimming removed 2 bases from V and 7 bases from J, with 12 bases in between. DNA for the CDR3: TGCAGTGCTAGAAGACTAGAGAGGGAGCAGTACTTC. This gives the protein CSARRLEREQYF.

In its sample, this clonotype was seen once. The CDR3: CASSQASFGSSFYGYTF. In DNA form, the CDR3 reads TGTGCCAGCAGCCAAGCGAGTTTCGGCAGTTCCTTCTATGGCTACACCTTC. V gene TRBV4-2 combines with J gene TRBJ1-2, with no clear D. Trimming stripped 1 base from V and 4 bases from J, with 19 bases between. Germline V gene lookup returns CDR1 LGHNA and CDR2 YNFKEQ. The CDR3 has 17 residues.

There are many counts of this clonotype. The chain recombines TRBV3-1 with TRBJ2-7; D uncertain. This CDR3 has 14 residues. Germline loops: CDR1 LGHDT, CDR2 YNNKEL (reference sequence). Trimming took off 4 bases at V and 4 bases at J, with 14 bases between the two ends. CDR3 sequence reads: CASSRSSSGYEQYF. The DNA of the CDR3 is TGTGCCAGCAGCCGCTCATCCTCCGGGTACGAGCAGTACTTC.

This chain joins TRBV5-6 and TRBJ1-1; the D gene is possibly TRBD1 (5 bases). The germline gives CDR1 SGHDT, CDR2 YYEEEE. Trimming left V 6 bases short and J 10 bases short, with 25 bases between. This CDR3 spans 15 amino acids. The CDR3 DNA sequence: TGTGCCAGCAACCTTGGCGCAGGGAGTATTATCGGAGCTTTCTTT. This encodes CASNLGAGSIIGAFF.

This clonotype was seen repeatedly, ten times or more. The V and J genes are TRBV20-1 and TRBJ2-3, with TRBD2 as a possible D gene (5 bases). Germline CDR1 reads DFQATT; CDR2 reads SNEGSKA (reference sequence). The ends were cut back, 3 bases at V and 0 bases at J, with 13 bases in the middle. The CDR3 contains 15 residues. Written as DNA, the CDR3 is TGCAGTGCTAGTTTACGGGATCCTAGCACAGATACGCAGTATTTT. Translated: CSASLRDPSTDTQYF.

The sample holds many counts of this clonotype. The chain employs TRBV2 and TRBJ1-2, with TRBD1 matching 11 bases. The CDR3 is 13 residues long. The ends lost 7 bases at V and 8 bases at J; junction bases unmatched: 6. Germline CDR1 SNHLY, CDR2 FYNNEI. The CDR3 loop reads CASNGQGANGYTF. The DNA of the CDR3 is TGTGCCAGCAACGGACAGGGGGCTAACGGCTACACCTTC.

This clonotype occurred once. The chain employs TRBV4-1 and TRBJ2-7; D is undetermined. CDR1 and CDR2 (germline): MGHRA, YSYEKL. The CDR3 loop spans 16 amino acids. V dropped 1 base and J dropped 3 bases, with 16 bases sitting between them. The CDR3 sequence: CASSQGPGRIFYEQYF. CDR3 in DNA: TGCGCCAGCAGCCAAGGTCCAGGCCGGATTTTCTACGAGCAGTACTTC.

This chain joins TRBV29-1 and TRBJ2-3; D remains ambiguous. The CDR3 extends over 14 amino acids. In germline, CDR1 is SQVTM, CDR2 ANQGSEA. Trimming cost V 1 base and J 2 bases, with 10 bases left between them. The chain's CDR3 is CSVEVARFTDTQYF. The CDR3, as DNA: TGCAGCGTTGAAGTGGCCAGGTTCACAGATACGCAGTATTTT.

There are a few counts of this clonotype. The J gene is TRBJ2-7, the V gene TRBV20-1; TRBD1 is a possible D gene (6 bases). In germline, CDR1 is DFQATT, CDR2 SNEGSKA (reference sequence). The V end was cut by 1 base, the J end by 4 bases, with 17 bases between. This CDR3 comprises 15 residues. Here the CDR3 DNA reads TGCAGTGCTAGAGTTACAGGGAATCGGTGGTACGAGCAGTACTTC. It translates to CSARVTGNRWYEQYF.

This clonotype was counted only a few times. CDR3 loop: CASSQDRGRDIQYF. The CDR3, as DNA: TGTGCCAGCAGCCAAGACCGGGGTCGGGACATTCAGTACTTC. The rearrangement joins TRBV14 to TRBJ2-4, with a possible D match to TRBD2 (5 bases). The CDR3 extends over 14 amino acids. CDR1 is SGHDN, CDR2 FVKESK, per germline. V dropped 0 bases and J dropped 8 bases, with 11 bases sitting between them.

The chain carries TRBV12-3 or TRBV12-4 and TRBJ2-1; D might be TRBD2 (5 bases). Trimming took off 4 bases at V and 5 bases at J, with 12 bases between the two ends. This CDR3 region has 14 residues. DNA of the CDR3: TGTGCCAGCAGTTCAGGCCGGGGAGACAATGAGCAGTTCTTC. Its protein is CASSSGRGDNEQFF.

The genes are TRBV27 and TRBJ2-7, with D uncertain. The CDR3 is made up of 14 amino acids. CDR1 MNHEY and CDR2 SMNVEV come from the germline V gene (reference sequence). Trimming removed 4 bases at V and 0 bases at J, with 10 bases between. CDR3 in amino acids: CASSSPKSSYEQYF. CDR3 bases: TGTGCCAGCAGTTCCCCGAAGAGCTCCTACGAGCAGTACTTC.

In its sample, this clonotype was seen a few times. The genes are TRBV7-9 and TRBJ2-7; D possibly corresponds to TRBD1 (5 bases). There are 14 residues in the CDR3. Trimming cost V 5 bases and J 5 bases, with 16 bases left between them. The V gene's germline CDR1 is SEHNR and CDR2 FQNEAQ (reference sequence). For the CDR3, the DNA is TGTGCCAGCAGCCCAGCGCAGGGCTGGGACGAGCAGTACTTC. It codes for CASSPAQGWDEQYF.

This clonotype was seen a handful of times. The V call is TRBV5-1, the J call TRBJ2-3; 15 bases align to TRBD2. The CDR3 loop spans 21 amino acids. Germline CDR1 and CDR2: SGHRS and YFSETQ. V lost 4 bases and J lost 4; bases outside the gene matches: 19. In DNA, the CDR3 is TGCGCCAGCAGCCCCAATTATTCGGCCGCCGGGACTAGCGGGAGGCCAGATACGCAGTATTTT. Translated, it gives CASSPNYSAAGTSGRPDTQYF. The whole variable domain, filled in from reference TRBV5-1 and TRBJ2-3, reads KAGVTQTPRYLIKTRGQQVTLSCSPISGHRSVSWYQQTPGQGLQFLFEYFSETQRNKGNFPGRFSGRQFSNSRSEMNVSTLELGDSALYLCASSPNYSAAGTSGRPDTQYFGPGTRLTVL.